This T cell receptor (beta chain) was captured by sequencing in a study of shared clonotypes between healthy human individuals. Only in-frame clones appear in the TCRdb table, and some are missing; sequencing was by immunoSEQ multiplex PCR. The table has 2 million to 3 million clones, roughly 93% seen once. J lost 4 bases, V lost 2 bases, and 2 bases had no gene match. The CDR3 consists of 15 residues. CDR1 and CDR2 from the germline V gene are SEHNR and FQNEAQ (reference sequence). The source of this sequence is a man aged 18 to 29 in good health. Some clones in this sample may be carry-over from other donors' samples. The chain couples TRBV7-9 to TRBJ2-3; 11 nucleotides agree with TRBD1. The sequencing sample was made of naive CD4+ T cells from PBMCs. Subset noted: CD45RA+ positively selected. CDR3 nucleotides: TGTGCCAGCAGCTTACGGGACAGGGGGGCAGATACGCAGTATTTT. Translation gives CASSLRDRGADTQYF.